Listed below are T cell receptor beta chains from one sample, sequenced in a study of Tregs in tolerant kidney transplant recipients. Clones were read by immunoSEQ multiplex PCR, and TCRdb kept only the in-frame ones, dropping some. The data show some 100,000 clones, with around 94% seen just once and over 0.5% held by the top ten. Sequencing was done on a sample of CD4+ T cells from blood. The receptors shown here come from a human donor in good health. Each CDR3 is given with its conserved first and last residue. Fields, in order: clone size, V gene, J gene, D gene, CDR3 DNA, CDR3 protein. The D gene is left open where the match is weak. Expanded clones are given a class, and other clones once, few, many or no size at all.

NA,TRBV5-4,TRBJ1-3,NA,TGTGCCAGCAGCGGGGGGGGGACTGACACCATATATTTT,CASSGGGTDTIYF
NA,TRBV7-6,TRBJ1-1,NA,TGTGCCAGCAGCTTAGAACAGGGAAATTTCGCTTTCTTT,CASSLEQGNFAFF
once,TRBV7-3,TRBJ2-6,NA,TGTGCCAGCCGCCCGGCGGGGTCTGGGGCCAACGTCCTGACTTTC,CASRPAGSGANVLTF
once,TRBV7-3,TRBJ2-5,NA,TGTGCCAGCAGCAAACTCCACAGAACCCAAGAGACCCAGTACTTC,CASSKLHRTQETQYF
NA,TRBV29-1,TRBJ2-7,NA,TGCAGCGTCGTCCGACAGGCCCAGGGGTACGAGCAGTACTTC,CSVVRQAQGYEQYF
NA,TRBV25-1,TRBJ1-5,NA,TGTGCCAGCAGTGAGTGGGGAAATCAGCCCCAGCATTTT,CASSEWGNQPQHF
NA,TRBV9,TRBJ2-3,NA,TGTGCCAGCAGTACGGGGAGGCGCACAGATACGCAGTATTTT,CASSTGRRTDTQYF
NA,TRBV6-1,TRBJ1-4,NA,TGTGCCAGCGGGGGGAGAGGGCTACGTGAAAAACTGTTTTTT,CASGGRGLREKLFF
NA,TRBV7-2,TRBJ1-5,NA,TGTGCCAGCAGCTTGGGGGGGGGACGGGATCAGCCCCAGCATTTT,CASSLGGGRDQPQHF
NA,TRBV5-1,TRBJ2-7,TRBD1,TGCGCCAGCAGCTTGGCGCAGGGGGCAAGTGAGCAGTACTTC,CASSLAQGASEQYF
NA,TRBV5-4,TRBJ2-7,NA,TGTGCCAGCAGCCGGTCAGGAGGAAGGGACTACGAGCAGTACTTC,CASSRSGGRDYEQYF
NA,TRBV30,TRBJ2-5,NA,TGTGCCTGGATAAGTCGGGAGAGGAGTGAGACCCAGTACTTC,CAWISRERSETQYF
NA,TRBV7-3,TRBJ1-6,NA,TGTGCCAGCAGCTTATTTACAGAGACACCCCTCCACTTT,CASSLFTETPLHF
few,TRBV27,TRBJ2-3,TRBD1,TGTGCCAGCAGTATGACAGGGTTTCTAGATACGCAGTATTTT,CASSMTGFLDTQYF
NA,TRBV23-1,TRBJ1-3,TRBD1,TGCGCCAGCAGTCACTGTGACAGGGGGCAAGGAAACACCATATATTTT,CASSHCDRGQGNTIYF
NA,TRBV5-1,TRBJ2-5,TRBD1,TGCGCCAGCAGCTTGGCTGGGACAGGGGAAGAGACCCAGTACTTC,CASSLAGTGEETQYF
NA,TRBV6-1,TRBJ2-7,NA,TGTGCCAGCAGTGAAGCGGGGTACGAGCAGTACTTC,CASSEAGYEQYF
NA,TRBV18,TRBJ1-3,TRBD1,TGTGCCAGCTCACCCGCAGGGGGATCTGGAAACACCATATATTTT,CASSPAGGSGNTIYF
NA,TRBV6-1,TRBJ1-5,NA,TGTGCCAGCAGAGGCCAGGGGCTTAGCAATCAGCCCCAGCATTTT,CASRGQGLSNQPQHF
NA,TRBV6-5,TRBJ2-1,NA,TGTGCCAGCAGTTTGGGAATAGCGACCTCCTACAATGAGCAGTTCTTC,CASSLGIATSYNEQFF
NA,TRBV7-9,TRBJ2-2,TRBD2,TGTGCCAGCAGTCGGACTAGCGGGAGTGGTACCGGGGAGCTGTTTTTT,CASSRTSGSGTGELFF
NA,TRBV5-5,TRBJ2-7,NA,TGTGCCAGGGATAACGGAAAGGACGAGCAGTACTTC,CARDNGKDEQYF
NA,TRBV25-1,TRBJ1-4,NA,TGTGCCAGCAGTGAGCCCCGGACCGGTAATGAAAAACTGTTTTTT,CASSEPRTGNEKLFF
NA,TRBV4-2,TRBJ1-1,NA,TGTGCCAGCAGCCAAGGGGCAATGGGGGGCACTGAAGCTTTCTTT,CASSQGAMGGTEAFF
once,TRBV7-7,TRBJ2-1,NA,TGTGCTAGCAGCTTTGAGTGGGACAATGAGCAGTTCTTC,CASSFEWDNEQFF